This T cell receptor (beta chain) was recovered during a study of blood T cell repertoires in COVID-19. Study overall: The United States, Italy and Spain supplied acute and convalescent COVID-19 samples. Nucleic acid was either cDNA or gDNA, and it came from T cells, B-cell-depleted T cells, or PBMCs.

Original data processing: Estimation of nucleated cell counts relied on the amplification of reference gene primers. Produced via immunoSEQ multiplex PCR; TCRdb's table is partial and in-frame only. That table furnishes V, J and clone size, whereas the DNA furnished D and trimming. Of 210,000 or so clones in the sample, 80% to 85% were seen once. Cohorts were assigned according to the clinical history that participants reported. Sequencing was done on a sample of PBMCs or T cells enriched from blood (not recorded which). The sequence was obtained from a woman between 45 and 60 years old with acute COVID-19.

The CDR3 protein is CASSSFEGAVNYGYTF. DNA for the CDR3: TGTGCCAGCAGTTCATTCGAAGGGGCGGTCAACTATGGCTACACCTTC. This chain joins TRBV6-6 and TRBJ1-2; maybe TRBD1 (5 bases). V lost 4 bases and J lost 2, with 17 bases in between. The V gene's germline CDR1 is MNHNY and CDR2 SVGAGI (reference sequence). The CDR3 is 16 amino acids.